This T cell receptor beta chain was recorded in a study of T cells expressing NK-cell markers. Study-wide findings and caveats: Questions lingered over whether expanded NKG2C+ T cell clones were HCMV-specific. These clonotypes additionally ranked first within the CD3+CD56-NKG2C+ fraction of a few donors.

Note on this clonotype: Its specificity is unknown.

TCRdb re-called the 5' RACE reads; one entry per CDR3 protein, DNA not given. Its clone listing holds some 600,000 distinct CDR3 sequences. CDR3 length equals 14 residues. What was sequenced was blood T cells: a sorted CD56 or NKG2C T cell subset, CD4+ or CD8+ T cells, or bulk PBMC T cells (not recorded which). The chain links TRBV12-3 or TRBV12-4 to TRBJ1-5; TCRdb reports TRBD1, a call that lacks DNA to check it against. This receptor was taken from a young man in good health. The CDR3 region is CASSLGELGQPQHF.